Below are 9 T cell receptor beta chains sequenced from a single sample in a study of cytomegalovirus exposure and HLA in healthy donors. Vbeta (60) and Jbeta (13) primers were used in the PCR. Libraries were prepared by immunoSEQ multiplex PCR; TCRdb keeps only in-frame clonotypes and omits some of them. This table has around 180,000 clones, roughly 78% appearing once. Sequencing was done on a sample of PBMCs. The receptors were gathered from a woman aged 45-65 years in good health and CMV-seropositive.

The genes are TRBV12-5 and TRBJ2-5; tentatively, D is TRBD1 (6 bases). The end of the DNA aligns better with TRBJ2-7, so the J call may be wrong. The CDR3 spans 15 residues. Germline loops: CDR1 LGHNT, CDR2 FRNRAP. This CDR3 reads CASGLATGYSYEQYF. CDR3 in DNA: TGTGCTAGTGGTTTGGCTACAGGGTACTCCTACGAGCAGTACTTC.

The V gene is TRBV7-9, the J gene TRBJ1-5, with TRBD1 matching 12 bases. CDR3 length equals 16 residues. Looked up from germline, CDR1 is SEHNR and CDR2 is FQNEAQ (reference sequence). Trimming at V came to 0 bases and at J to 7 bases, leaving 4 bases not matched to a gene. The chain's CDR3 is CASSLAGTGGYQPQHF. As DNA, the CDR3 is TGTGCCAGCAGCTTAGCGGGGACAGGGGGCTACCAGCCCCAGCATTTT.

The gene calls are TRBV9 and TRBJ2-3; 9 bases agree with TRBD1. J was trimmed by 2 bases and V by 3 bases; bases with no gene match: 4. Germline values: CDR1 SGDLS, CDR2 YYNGEE. The CDR3 is 15 residues long. CDR3 sequence (DNA): TGTGCCAGCAGCGCACGGGACAGGGTCACAGATACGCAGTATTTT. Translated, it gives CASSARDRVTDTQYF.

The V and J genes are TRBV9 and TRBJ2-3, with D perhaps TRBD1 (5 bases). The CDR3 runs to 14 residues. Trimming took 0 bases from V and 6 from J, leaving 11 bases between them. The germline V gene encodes CDR1 SGDLS and CDR2 YYNGEE. The CDR3 is CASSVATGADTQYF. Here the CDR3 DNA reads TGTGCCAGCAGCGTAGCTACAGGTGCGGATACGCAGTATTTT.

The gene calls are TRBV6-5 and TRBJ2-7; 9 bases agree with TRBD1. The CDR3 is made up of 13 amino acids. The trim removed 10 bases at V and 6 bases at J, leaving 10 bases unmatched. Germline V gives CDR1 MNHEY, CDR2 SVGAGI. Here the CDR3 DNA reads TGTGCCACCGCCGGGACAGGGCACCGCGAGCAGTACTTC. Translation gives CATAGTGHREQYF.

This clone was detected only once. The rearrangement uses TRBV2 and TRBJ2-5; D is possibly TRBD2 (7 bases). The CDR3 sequence is 15 residues long. Trimming pared 8 bases from V and 4 bases from J, leaving 20 bases between. Germline CDR1 SNHLY, CDR2 FYNNEI. The CDR3 sequence is CASWGGLPGGETQYF. In DNA form, the CDR3 reads TGTGCCAGCTGGGGGGGGCTTCCCGGTGGAGAGACCCAGTACTTC.

The chain uses TRBV6-5 and TRBJ2-7, with 7 bases fitting TRBD2. The CDR3 has 14 residues. V shed 0 bases, J shed 3 bases, and the junction held 2 bases outside the gene matches. Per the germline V gene, CDR1 is MNHEY and CDR2 is SVGAGI. CDR3 nucleotide sequence: TGTGCCAGCAGTTACTCACGCGGGGGCTACGAGCAGTACTTC. Translated, it gives CASSYSRGGYEQYF.

This rearrangement joins TRBV30 to TRBJ1-2, with TRBD1 matching over 10 bases. Germline V lookup: CDR1 GTSNPN, CDR2 SVGIG (reference sequence). V dropped 1 base and J dropped 7; count of bases not matched to a gene: 6. CDR3 length: 14 amino acids. For the CDR3, the DNA is TGTGCCTGGAGTGCTACCGGGACAGGGGCTGGCTACACCTTC. Protein sequence: CAWSATGTGAGYTF.

V and J are TRBV19 and TRBJ1-1, with D possibly being TRBD1 (6 bases). Germline V CDR1 and CDR2: LNHDA, SQIVND (reference sequence). The ends were cut back, 5 bases at V and 1 base at J, with 20 bases in the middle. The CDR3 contains 17 residues. The CDR3 here is CASSLGKPDRSNTEAFF. CDR3 sequence (DNA): TGTGCCAGTAGTCTAGGCAAACCTGACAGGTCGAACACTGAAGCTTTCTTT. The full variable domain, rest sourced from reference TRBV19 and TRBJ1-1, is DGGITQSPKYLFRKEGQNVTLSCEQNLNHDAMYWYRQDPGQGLRLIYYSQIVNDFQKGDIAEGYSVSREKKESFPLTVTSAQKNPTAFYLCASSLGKPDRSNTEAFFGQGTRLTVV.